The clone carrying this T cell receptor beta chain was seen a handful of times. As yet, its antigen is unknown. The CDR3 has 15 residues. The ends were cut back, 4 bases at V and 7 bases at J, with 17 bases in the middle. CDR1 and CDR2 from the germline V gene are SGHRS and YFSETQ. TCRdb's copy holds only in-frame clones and misses some; the assay was immunoSEQ multiplex PCR. The table has about 140,000 clones, 80% to 90% seen once; the top ten hold about 6%. The record originates from a study of T cell responses to AZD1222 COVID-19 vaccine. Study summary: Second-dose groups at about 4 or about 12 weeks were pooled.

Study-level points and caveats: At baseline, just a handful of AZD1222 recipients tested seropositive. Repertoires were obtained solely post-peak T cell response. Donor demographics were predominantly white British with a female majority; clonal diversity may be underestimated.

This receptor was identified in an adult in good health. The material was peripheral blood, obtained on day 0 of AZD1222 vaccination. The chain has TRBV5-1 and TRBJ1-4; maybe TRBD1 (5 bases). The CDR3 reads CASSPRGGLLEKLFF. The CDR3 DNA sequence: TGCGCCAGCAGCCCCCGGGGGGGTCTGCTTGAAAAACTGTTTTTT.